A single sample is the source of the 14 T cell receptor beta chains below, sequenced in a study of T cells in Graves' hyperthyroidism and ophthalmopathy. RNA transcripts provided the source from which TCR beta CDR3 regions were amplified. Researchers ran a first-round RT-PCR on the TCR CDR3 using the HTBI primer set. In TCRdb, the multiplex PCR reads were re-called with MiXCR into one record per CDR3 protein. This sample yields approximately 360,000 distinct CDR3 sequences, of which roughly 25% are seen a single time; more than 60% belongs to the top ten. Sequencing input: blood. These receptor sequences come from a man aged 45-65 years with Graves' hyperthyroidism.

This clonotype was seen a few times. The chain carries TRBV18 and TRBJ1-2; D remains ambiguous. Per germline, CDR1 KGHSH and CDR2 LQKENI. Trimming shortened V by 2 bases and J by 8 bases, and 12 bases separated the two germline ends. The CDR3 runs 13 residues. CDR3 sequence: CASSPSQVWGYTF. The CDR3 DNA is TGTGCCAGCTCACCATCCCAAGTCTGGGGCTACACCTTC.

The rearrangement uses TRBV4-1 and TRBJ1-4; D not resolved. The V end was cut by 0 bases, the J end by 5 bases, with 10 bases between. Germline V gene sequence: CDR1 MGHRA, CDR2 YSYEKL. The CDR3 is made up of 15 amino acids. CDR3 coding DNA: TGCGCCAGCAGCCAAGATTTGACGGGAAATGAAAAACTGTTTTTT. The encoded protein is CASSQDLTGNEKLFF.

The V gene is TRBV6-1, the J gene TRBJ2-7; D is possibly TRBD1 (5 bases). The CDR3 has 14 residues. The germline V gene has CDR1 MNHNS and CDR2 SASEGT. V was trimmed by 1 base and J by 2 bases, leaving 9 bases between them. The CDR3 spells CASSEVEDTYEQYF. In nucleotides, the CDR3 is TGTGCCAGCAGTGAAGTCGAGGACACCTACGAGCAGTACTTC.

Written as DNA, the CDR3 is TGTGCCTGGAAGATCCCAATAGCGGGAGGGCCGTACGAGCAGTACTTC. It encodes CAWKIPIAGGPYEQYF. V gene TRBV30 combines with J gene TRBJ2-7; 11 nucleotides align to TRBD2. The V gene end was trimmed by 4 bases and the J gene end by 4 bases; junction bases not matched to a gene: 12. CDR1 and CDR2 (germline): GTSNPN, SVGIG (reference sequence). The CDR3 has 16 amino acids.

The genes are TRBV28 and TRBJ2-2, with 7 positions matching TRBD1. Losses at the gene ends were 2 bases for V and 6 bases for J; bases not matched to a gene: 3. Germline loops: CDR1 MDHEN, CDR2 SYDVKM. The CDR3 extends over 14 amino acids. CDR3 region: CASSLRDSPGELFF. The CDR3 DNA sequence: TGTGCCAGCAGTTTACGGGACAGCCCCGGGGAGCTGTTTTTT.

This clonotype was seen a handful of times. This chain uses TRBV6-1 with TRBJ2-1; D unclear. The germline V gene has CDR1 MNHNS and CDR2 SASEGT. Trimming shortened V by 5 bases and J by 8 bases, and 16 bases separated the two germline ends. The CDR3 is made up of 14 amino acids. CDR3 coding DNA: TGTGCCAGCAGTCCCCAAGGGCGGCAGGATGAGCAGTTCTTC. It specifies CASSPQGRQDEQFF.

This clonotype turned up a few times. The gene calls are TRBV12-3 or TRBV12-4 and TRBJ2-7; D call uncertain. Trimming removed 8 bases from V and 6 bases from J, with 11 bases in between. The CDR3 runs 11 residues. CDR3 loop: CASAFGSEQYF. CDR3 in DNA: TGTGCCAGCGCATTTGGGTCCGAGCAGTACTTC.

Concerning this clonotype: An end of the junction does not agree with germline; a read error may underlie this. The CDR3 nucleotides read TGTGCCAGCAGCTTCGGGGAGCCTGCTCCCTACGGGCAGTACTTC. Translated, it gives CASSFGEPAPYGQYF. The rearrangement uses TRBV7-9 and TRBJ2-7, with D possibly TRBD2 on 5 matching bases. CDR1 and CDR2 from the germline V gene are SEHNR and FQNEAQ (reference sequence). The CDR3 runs to 15 residues.

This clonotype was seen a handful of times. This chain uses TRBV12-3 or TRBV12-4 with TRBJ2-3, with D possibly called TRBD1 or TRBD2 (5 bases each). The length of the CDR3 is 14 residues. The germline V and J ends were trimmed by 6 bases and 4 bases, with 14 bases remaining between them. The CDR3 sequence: CASSPSGSADTQYF. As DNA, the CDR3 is TGTGCCAGCAGCCCCTCAGGGAGCGCAGATACGCAGTATTTT.

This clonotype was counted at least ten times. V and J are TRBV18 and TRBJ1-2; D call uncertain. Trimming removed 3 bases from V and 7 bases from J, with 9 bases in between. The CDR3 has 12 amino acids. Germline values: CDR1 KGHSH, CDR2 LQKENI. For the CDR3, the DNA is TGTGCCAGCTCACCGGCAGATGGTGGCTACACCTTC. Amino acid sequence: CASSPADGGYTF.

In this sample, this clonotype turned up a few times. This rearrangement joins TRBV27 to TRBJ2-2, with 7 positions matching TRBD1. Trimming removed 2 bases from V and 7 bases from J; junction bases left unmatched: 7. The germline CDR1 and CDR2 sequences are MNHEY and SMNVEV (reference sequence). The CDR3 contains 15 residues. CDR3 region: CASSLRPRQGGELFF. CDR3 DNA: TGTGCCAGCAGTTTAAGACCTAGACAGGGCGGGGAGCTGTTTTTT.

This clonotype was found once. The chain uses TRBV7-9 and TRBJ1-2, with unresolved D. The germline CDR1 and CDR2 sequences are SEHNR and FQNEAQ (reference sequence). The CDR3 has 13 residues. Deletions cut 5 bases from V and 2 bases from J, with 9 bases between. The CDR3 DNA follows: TGTGCCAGCAGCCCCCCCGGGAACTATGGCTACACCTTC. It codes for CASSPPGNYGYTF.

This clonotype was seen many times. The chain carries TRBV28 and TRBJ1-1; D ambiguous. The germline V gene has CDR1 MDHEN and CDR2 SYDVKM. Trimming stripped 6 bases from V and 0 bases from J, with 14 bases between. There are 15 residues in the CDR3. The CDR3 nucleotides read TGTGCCAGCAGACTCTACACAAGCGTGAACACTGAAGCTTTCTTT. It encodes CASRLYTSVNTEAFF.

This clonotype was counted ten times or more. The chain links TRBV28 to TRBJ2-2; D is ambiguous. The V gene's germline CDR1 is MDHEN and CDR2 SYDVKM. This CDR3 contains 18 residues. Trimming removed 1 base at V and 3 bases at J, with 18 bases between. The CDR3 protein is CASSLSPRSPRDTGELFF. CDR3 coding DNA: TGTGCCAGCAGTTTATCGCCCCGCAGCCCTCGAGACACCGGGGAGCTGTTTTTT.